This TCR beta chain originates from a study of T cells in localized non-small cell lung cancer. To note about this clone: The antigen remains undetermined.

Sequenced by immunoSEQ multiplex PCR; TCRdb stores in-frame clones only, minus some. The sample shows tens of thousands of clones, 65% to 85% of them seen only once. Study-wide results and limits: Multi-region tumor sequencing was not done, so intratumor heterogeneity could not be excluded. Adjacent lung had a median about 60 of the 100 largest tumor clones.

The CDR3 is made up of 14 amino acids. From germline, CDR1 is SGDLS and CDR2 YYNGEE. The V segment lost 4 bases and the J segment 7 bases; nucleotides outside the gene matches: 9. This TCR was recovered from a female donor over 55 with stage I lung adenocarcinoma. This chain links TRBV9 with TRBJ1-2, with 8 positions matching TRBD1. This sample comprised peripheral blood, obtained before any cancer treatment. This CDR3 reads CASSPRTGLSGYTF. CDR3 nucleotide sequence: TGTGCCAGCAGCCCTAGGACAGGGTTGAGTGGCTACACCTTC. Together with reference TRBV9 and TRBJ1-2, the CDR3 gives the full variable domain: DSGVTQTPKHLITATGQRVTLRCSPRSGDLSVYWYQQSLDQGLQFLIQYYNGEERAKGNILERFSAQQFPDLHSELNLSSLELGDSALYFCASSPRTGLSGYTFGSGTRLTVV.